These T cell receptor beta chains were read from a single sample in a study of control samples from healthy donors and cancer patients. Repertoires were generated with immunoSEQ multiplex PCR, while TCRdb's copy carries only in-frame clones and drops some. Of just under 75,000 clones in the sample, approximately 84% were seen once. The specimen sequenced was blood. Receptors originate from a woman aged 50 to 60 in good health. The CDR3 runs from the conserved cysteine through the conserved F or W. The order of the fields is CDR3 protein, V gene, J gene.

CASSHNTVTGELFF,TRBV4-1,TRBJ2-2
CASSPARGRPSSYEQYF,TRBV7-2,TRBJ2-7
CASSRQGTNEKLFF,TRBV3-1/TRBV3-2,TRBJ1-4
CASSELYEQYF,TRBV6-1,TRBJ2-7
CASRFYHLGYGYTF,TRBV12-2,TRBJ1-2
CASSSALDVNTEAFF,TRBV5-6,TRBJ1-1
CSVESRSGSHIQYF,TRBV29-1,TRBJ2-4
CASTVAGGTYEQYF,TRBV5-4,TRBJ2-7
CASSEGGLAGVPYNEQFF,TRBV2,TRBJ2-1
CASSPPSGSWSEQYF,TRBV18,TRBJ2-7
CASSRPRGSNEKLFF,TRBV7-9,TRBJ1-4
CASSLPDGNYGYTF,TRBV28,TRBJ1-2
CASSRTSGGYNEQFF,TRBV5-1,TRBJ2-1
CASSTGTGGSQPQHF,TRBV6-5,TRBJ1-5
CASSLGGQIYNEQFF,TRBV5-1,TRBJ2-1
CATNIRNTEAFF,TRBV21-1,TRBJ1-1
CASSQLGGRGTDTQYF,TRBV3-1/TRBV3-2,TRBJ2-3
CASALTRVPYEQYF,TRBV11-2,TRBJ2-7
CASSPGTIYEQYF,TRBV18,TRBJ2-7
CASSESGQGVLPLHF,TRBV25-1,TRBJ1-6
CASSQDTVEETQYF,TRBV4-2,TRBJ2-5
CASSLDVTPEKLFF,TRBV7-9,TRBJ1-4
CAISEFTGGPSGEYF,TRBV10-3,TRBJ2-7
CASSLTGRDKPYEQYF,TRBV5-1,TRBJ2-7
CASSQVSRGLVYNEQFF,TRBV14,TRBJ2-1
CASSSSLTYNEQFF,TRBV7-9,TRBJ2-1
CASSQDTIAGEQFF,TRBV3-1/TRBV3-2,TRBJ2-1
CASSVFVGGGPPDTQYF,TRBV10-2,TRBJ2-3
CASRYGDNNYEQYF,TRBV6-2/TRBV6-3,TRBJ2-7
CASSFDRNNQPQHF,TRBV11-2,TRBJ1-5
CASSLAEGQGAAFF,TRBV7-9,TRBJ1-1
CASSSPSGGSTDTQYF,TRBV5-5,TRBJ2-3
CASSQGLSGQSEAFF,TRBV3-1/TRBV3-2,TRBJ1-1
CASSLGGQGTQPQHF,TRBV5-4,TRBJ1-5
CASSLGISRFSGNTIYF,TRBV7-8,TRBJ1-3
CASSLQGTNEQYF,TRBV28,TRBJ2-7
CASSQEGQLYGYTF,TRBV4-1,TRBJ1-2
CASSQVGTTYNEQFF,TRBV3-1/TRBV3-2,TRBJ2-1
CASSRQGAGNTIYF,TRBV19,TRBJ1-3
CASSPSPGVGGWTEAFF,TRBV7-3,TRBJ1-1
CARNQEGESYNEQFF,TRBV21-1,TRBJ2-1
CASSIDHSGANVLTF,TRBV19,TRBJ2-6
CASSALGGPGEREQYF,TRBV7-6,TRBJ2-7
CASSSAAYEQYF,TRBV11-2,TRBJ2-7
CASRRSGQNTGELFF,TRBV9,TRBJ2-2
CASRGSPNYGYTF,TRBV6-5,TRBJ1-2